This T cell receptor (beta chain) was retrieved from a study of CD8+ T cells in alopecia areata. Study observations and caveats: Having one nonresponder leaves uncertain how baseline CD8+ expansion relates to response. Compared with mice, patients displayed less clear TCR sharing, possibly for HLA-related reasons.

cDNA prepared by RNA extraction and subsequent reverse transcription served as the template for sequencing. The table came from immunoSEQ multiplex PCR; TCRdb's copy has only in-frame clones and leaves some out. The sample carries more than 200,000 clones, around three fifths recorded once. This sample's treatment: oral pan-JAK inhibitor, 5-10 mg twice daily. It was from alopecia areata patients that lesional scalp punch biopsies and peripheral blood were collected. This clone was counted between two and nine times. What it binds is not known. CDR1 and CDR2 (germline): MGHDK, SYGVNS. The J segment lost 6 bases and the V segment lost 8 bases, leaving 13 bases of the junction unmatched. CDR3 length equals 15 residues.

V is TRBV25-1 and J is TRBJ2-3; TRBD1 aligns across 8 bases. The receptor was derived from a human donor with alopecia areata. Source: CD4+ T cells sorted from blood, taken at week 4, from a patient treated with tofacitinib. CDR3 amino acids: CASAPGQAFADTQYF. The CDR3 DNA sequence: TGTGCCAGCGCCCCGGGACAGGCGTTCGCGGATACGCAGTATTTT. The full variable domain, in which reference TRBV25-1 and TRBJ2-3 provide the parts outside the CDR3, is EADIYQTPRYLVIGTGKKITLECSQTMGHDKMYWYQQDPGMELHLIHYSYGVNSTEKGDLSSESTVSRIRTEHFPLTLESARPSHTSQYLCASAPGQAFADTQYFGPGTRLTVL.